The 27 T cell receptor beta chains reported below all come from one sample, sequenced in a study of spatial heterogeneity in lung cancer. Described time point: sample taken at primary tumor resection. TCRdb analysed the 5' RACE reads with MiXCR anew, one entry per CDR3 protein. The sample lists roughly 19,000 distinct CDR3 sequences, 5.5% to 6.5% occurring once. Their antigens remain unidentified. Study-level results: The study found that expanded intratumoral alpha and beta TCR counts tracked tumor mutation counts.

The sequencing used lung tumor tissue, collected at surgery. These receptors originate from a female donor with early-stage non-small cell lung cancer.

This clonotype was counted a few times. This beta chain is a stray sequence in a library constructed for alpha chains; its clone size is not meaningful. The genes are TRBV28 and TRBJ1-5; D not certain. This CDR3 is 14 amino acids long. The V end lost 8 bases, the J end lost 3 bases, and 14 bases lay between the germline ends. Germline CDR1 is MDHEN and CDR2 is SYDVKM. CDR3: CASGSEVFNQPQHF. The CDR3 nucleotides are TGTGCCAGCGGTTCCGAGGTGTTCAATCAGCCCCAGCATTTT.

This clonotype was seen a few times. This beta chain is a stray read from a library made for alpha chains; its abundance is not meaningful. As DNA, the CDR3 is TGTGCCAGCAGCCAAGGGGGTTCCAAGGCTGAGCAGTTCTTC. Translation: CASSQGGSKAEQFF. The gene calls are TRBV3-1 and TRBJ2-1; D call uncertain. The germline V and J ends were trimmed by 1 base and 9 bases, with 13 bases remaining between them. This CDR3 is built from 14 residues. Germline assignment: CDR1 LGHDT and CDR2 YNNKEL (reference sequence).

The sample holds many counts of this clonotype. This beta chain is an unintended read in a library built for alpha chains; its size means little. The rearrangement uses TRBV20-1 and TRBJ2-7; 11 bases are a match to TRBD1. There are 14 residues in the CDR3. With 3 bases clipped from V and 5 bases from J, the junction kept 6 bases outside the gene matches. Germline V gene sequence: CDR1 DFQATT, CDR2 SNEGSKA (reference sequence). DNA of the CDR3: TGCAGTGCTAGCCACGGACAGGGGGCCGACGAGCAGTACTTC. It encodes CSASHGQGADEQYF.

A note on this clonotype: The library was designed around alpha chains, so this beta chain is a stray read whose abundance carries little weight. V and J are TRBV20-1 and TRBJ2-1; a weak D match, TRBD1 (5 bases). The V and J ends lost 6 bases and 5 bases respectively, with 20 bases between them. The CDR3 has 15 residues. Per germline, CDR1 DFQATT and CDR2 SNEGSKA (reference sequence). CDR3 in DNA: TGCAGTGCCTTGGGGCCAATAGATATAAACAATGAGCAGTTCTTC. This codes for CSALGPIDINNEQFF.

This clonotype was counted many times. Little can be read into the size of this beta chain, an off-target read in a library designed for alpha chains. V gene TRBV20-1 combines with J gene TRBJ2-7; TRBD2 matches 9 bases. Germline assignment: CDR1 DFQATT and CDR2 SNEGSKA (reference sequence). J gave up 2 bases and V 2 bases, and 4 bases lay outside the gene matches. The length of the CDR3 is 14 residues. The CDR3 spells CSARKAGGAYEQYF. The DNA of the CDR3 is TGCAGTGCTAGAAAAGCGGGAGGTGCCTACGAGCAGTACTTC.

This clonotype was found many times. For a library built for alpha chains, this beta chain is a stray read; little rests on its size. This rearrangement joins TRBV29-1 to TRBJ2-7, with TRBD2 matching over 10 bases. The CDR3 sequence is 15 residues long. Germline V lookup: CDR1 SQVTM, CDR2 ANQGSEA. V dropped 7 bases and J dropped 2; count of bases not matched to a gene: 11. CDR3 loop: CSARVSGRPTYEQYF. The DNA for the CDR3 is TGCAGCGCCCGGGTTAGCGGGAGGCCGACCTACGAGCAGTACTTC.

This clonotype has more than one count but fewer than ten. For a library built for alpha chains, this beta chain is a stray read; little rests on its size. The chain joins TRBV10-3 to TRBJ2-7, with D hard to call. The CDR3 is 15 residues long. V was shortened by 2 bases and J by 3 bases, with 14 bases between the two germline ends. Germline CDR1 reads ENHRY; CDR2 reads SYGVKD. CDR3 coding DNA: TGTGCCATCAGTGAGGATAAGGCGGCTTACTACGAGCAGTACTTC. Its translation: CAISEDKAAYYEQYF.

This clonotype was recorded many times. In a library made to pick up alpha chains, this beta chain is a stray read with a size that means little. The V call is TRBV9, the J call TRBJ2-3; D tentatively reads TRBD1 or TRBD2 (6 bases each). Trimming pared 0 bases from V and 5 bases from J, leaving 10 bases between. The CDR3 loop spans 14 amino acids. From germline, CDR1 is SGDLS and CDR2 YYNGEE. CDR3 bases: TGTGCCAGCAGCGTAGGACGGGGGCAAGATACGCAGTATTTT. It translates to CASSVGRGQDTQYF.

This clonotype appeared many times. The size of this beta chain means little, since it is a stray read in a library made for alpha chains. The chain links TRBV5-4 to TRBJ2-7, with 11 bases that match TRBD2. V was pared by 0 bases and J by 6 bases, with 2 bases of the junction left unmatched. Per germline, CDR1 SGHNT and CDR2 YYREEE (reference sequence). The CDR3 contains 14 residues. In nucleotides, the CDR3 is TGTGCCAGCAGCTTGGGGCTAGCGGGAGGCGAGCAGTACTTC. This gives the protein CASSLGLAGGEQYF.

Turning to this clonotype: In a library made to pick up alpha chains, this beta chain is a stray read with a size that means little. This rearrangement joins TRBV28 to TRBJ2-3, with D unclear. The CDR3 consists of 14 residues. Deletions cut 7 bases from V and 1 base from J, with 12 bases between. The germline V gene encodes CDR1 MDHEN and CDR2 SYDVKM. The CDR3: CASKDSYGTDTQYF. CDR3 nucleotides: TGTGCCAGCAAGGATTCATATGGCACAGATACGCAGTATTTT.

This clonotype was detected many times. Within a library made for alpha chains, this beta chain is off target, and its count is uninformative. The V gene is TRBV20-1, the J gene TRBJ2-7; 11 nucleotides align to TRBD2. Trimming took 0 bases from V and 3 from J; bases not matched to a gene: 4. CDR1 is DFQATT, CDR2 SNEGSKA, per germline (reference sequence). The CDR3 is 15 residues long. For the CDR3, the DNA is TGCAGTGCTAGAGATCCCCTAGCGGGAGGCTACGAGCAGTACTTC. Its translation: CSARDPLAGGYEQYF.

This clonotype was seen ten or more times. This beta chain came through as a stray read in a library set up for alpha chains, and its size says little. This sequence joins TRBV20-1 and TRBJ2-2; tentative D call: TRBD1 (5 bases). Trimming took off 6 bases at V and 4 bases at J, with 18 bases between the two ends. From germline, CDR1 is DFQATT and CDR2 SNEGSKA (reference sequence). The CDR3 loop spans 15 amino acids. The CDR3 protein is CSAAQRARATGELFF. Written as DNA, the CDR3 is TGCAGTGCCGCTCAACGGGCCAGGGCCACCGGGGAGCTGTTTTTT.

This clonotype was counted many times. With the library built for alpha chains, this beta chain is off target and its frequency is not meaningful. CDR3 protein: CSARDLNRDHGYTF. The CDR3 nucleotides are TGCAGTGCTAGAGATTTGAACAGGGACCATGGCTACACCTTC. The chain carries TRBV20-1 and TRBJ1-2; D is possibly TRBD1 (6 bases). The germline CDR1 and CDR2 sequences are DFQATT and SNEGSKA (reference sequence). With 0 bases removed from V and 6 bases from J, the gap between germline ends came to 14 bases. The CDR3 is 14 residues long.

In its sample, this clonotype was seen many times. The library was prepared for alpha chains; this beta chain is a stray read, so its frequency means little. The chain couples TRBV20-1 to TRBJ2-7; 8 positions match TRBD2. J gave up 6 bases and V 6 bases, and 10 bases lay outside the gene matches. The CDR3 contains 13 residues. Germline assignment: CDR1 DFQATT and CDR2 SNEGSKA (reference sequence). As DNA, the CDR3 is TGCAGTGCGGATAGCGGGACCCTCCGCGAGCAGTACTTC. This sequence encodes CSADSGTLREQYF.

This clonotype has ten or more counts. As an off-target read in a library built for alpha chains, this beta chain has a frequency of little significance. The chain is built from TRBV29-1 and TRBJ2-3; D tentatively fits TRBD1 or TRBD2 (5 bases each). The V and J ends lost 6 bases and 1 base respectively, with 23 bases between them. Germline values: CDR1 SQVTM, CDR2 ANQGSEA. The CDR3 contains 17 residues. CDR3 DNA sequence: TGCAGCGTCCCCTTCCTCGGGACCGGTCTCGGCACAGATACGCAGTATTTT. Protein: CSVPFLGTGLGTDTQYF.

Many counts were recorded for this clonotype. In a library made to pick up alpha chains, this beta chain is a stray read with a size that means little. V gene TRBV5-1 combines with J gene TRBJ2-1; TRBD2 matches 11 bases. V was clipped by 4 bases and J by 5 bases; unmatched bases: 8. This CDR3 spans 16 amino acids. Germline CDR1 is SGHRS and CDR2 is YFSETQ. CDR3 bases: TGCGCCAGCAGCCCGGGGTCGGGACTAGCGGACAATGAGCAGTTCTTC. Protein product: CASSPGSGLADNEQFF. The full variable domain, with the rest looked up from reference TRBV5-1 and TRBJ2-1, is KAGVTQTPRYLIKTRGQQVTLSCSPISGHRSVSWYQQTPGQGLQFLFEYFSETQRNKGNFPGRFSGRQFSNSRSEMNVSTLELGDSALYLCASSPGSGLADNEQFFGPGTRLTVL.

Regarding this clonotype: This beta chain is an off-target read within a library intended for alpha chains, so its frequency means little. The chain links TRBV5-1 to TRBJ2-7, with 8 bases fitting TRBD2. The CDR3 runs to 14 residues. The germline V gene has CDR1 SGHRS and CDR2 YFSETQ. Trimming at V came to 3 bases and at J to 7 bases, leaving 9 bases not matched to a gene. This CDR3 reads CASSSPGGGREQYF. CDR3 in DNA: TGCGCCAGCAGCTCGCCGGGAGGGGGTAGGGAGCAGTACTTC. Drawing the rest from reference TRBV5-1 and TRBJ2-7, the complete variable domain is KAGVTQTPRYLIKTRGQQVTLSCSPISGHRSVSWYQQTPGQGLQFLFEYFSETQRNKGNFPGRFSGRQFSNSRSEMNVSTLELGDSALYLCASSSPGGGREQYFGPGTRLTVT.

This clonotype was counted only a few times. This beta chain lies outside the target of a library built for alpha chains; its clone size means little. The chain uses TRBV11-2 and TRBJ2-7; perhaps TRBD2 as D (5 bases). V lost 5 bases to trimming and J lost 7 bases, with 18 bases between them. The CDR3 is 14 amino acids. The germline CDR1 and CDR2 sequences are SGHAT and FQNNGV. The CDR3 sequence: CASSREPGSSEQYF. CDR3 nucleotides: TGTGCCAGCAGCCGAGAGCCGGGATCTAGTGAGCAGTACTTC.

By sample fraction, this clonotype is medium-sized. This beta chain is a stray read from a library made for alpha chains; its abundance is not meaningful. The CDR3: CSARETGTGVGYEQYF. CDR3 sequence (DNA): TGCAGTGCTAGAGAAACCGGGACAGGGGTGGGGTACGAGCAGTACTTC. The chain has TRBV20-1 and TRBJ2-7; 10 nucleotides agree with TRBD1. The V and J ends lost 0 bases and 4 bases, in that order; junction bases with no gene match: 9. Germline V gene sequence: CDR1 DFQATT, CDR2 SNEGSKA (reference sequence). The CDR3 totals 16 residues.

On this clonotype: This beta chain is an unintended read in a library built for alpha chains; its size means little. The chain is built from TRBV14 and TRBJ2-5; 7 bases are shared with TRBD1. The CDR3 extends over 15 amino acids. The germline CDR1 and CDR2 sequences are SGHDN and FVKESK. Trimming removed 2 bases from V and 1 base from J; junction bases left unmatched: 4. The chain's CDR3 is CASSQPGTAQETQYF. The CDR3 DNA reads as TGTGCCAGCAGCCAACCCGGGACAGCCCAAGAGACCCAGTACTTC.

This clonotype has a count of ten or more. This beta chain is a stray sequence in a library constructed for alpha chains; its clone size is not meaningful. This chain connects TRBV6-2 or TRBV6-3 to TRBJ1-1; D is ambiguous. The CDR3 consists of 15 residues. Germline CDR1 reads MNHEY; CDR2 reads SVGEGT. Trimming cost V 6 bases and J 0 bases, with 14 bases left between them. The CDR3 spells CASRPLVTVNTEAFF. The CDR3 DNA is TGTGCCAGCAGGCCCTTGGTGACGGTGAACACTGAAGCTTTCTTT.

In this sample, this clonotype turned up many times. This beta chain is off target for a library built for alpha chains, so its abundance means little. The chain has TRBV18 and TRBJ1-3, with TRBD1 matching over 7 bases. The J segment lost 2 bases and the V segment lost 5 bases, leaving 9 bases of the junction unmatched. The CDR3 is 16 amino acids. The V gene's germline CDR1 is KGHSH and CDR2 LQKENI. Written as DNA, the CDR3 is TGTGCCAGCTCATCCCAGACAGGGAGTCCTGGAAACACCATATATTTT. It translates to CASSSQTGSPGNTIYF.

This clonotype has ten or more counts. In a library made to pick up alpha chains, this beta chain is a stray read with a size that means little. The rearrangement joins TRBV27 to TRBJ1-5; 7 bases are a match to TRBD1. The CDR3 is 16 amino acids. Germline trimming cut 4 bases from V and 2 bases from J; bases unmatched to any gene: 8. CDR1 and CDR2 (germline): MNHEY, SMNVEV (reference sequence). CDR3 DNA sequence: TGTGCCAGCAGTTCCCTCTTGACAGGGCGCAATCAGCCCCAGCATTTT. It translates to CASSSLLTGRNQPQHF.

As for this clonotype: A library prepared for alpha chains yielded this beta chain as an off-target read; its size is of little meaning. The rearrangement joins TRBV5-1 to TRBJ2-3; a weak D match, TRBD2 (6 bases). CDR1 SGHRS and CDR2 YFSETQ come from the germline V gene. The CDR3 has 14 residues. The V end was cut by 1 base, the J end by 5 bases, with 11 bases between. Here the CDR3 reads CASSLLSSEDTQYF. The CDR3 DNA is TGCGCCAGCAGCTTGTTGTCTAGCGAAGATACGCAGTATTTT. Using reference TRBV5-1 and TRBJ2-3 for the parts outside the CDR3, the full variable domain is KAGVTQTPRYLIKTRGQQVTLSCSPISGHRSVSWYQQTPGQGLQFLFEYFSETQRNKGNFPGRFSGRQFSNSRSEMNVSTLELGDSALYLCASSLLSSEDTQYFGPGTRLTVL.

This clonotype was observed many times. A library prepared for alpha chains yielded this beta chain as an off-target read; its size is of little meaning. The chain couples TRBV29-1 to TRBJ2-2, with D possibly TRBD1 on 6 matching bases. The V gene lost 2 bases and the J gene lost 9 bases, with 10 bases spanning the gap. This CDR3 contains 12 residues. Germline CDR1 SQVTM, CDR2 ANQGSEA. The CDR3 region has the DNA TGCAGCGTTGAATGGGGGCGCAGGGAGCTGTTTTTT. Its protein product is CSVEWGRRELFF.

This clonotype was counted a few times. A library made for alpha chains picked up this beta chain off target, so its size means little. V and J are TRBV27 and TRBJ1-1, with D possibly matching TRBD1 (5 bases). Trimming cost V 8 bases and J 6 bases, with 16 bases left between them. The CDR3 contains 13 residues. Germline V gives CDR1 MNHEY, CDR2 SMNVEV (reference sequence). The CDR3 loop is CASPTGVEPEAFF. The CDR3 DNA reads TGTGCCAGCCCCACGGGGGTTGAACCTGAAGCTTTCTTT.

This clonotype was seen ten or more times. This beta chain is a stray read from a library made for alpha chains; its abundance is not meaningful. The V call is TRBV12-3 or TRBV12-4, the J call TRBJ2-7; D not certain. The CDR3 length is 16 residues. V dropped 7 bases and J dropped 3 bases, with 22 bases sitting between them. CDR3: CASTLGRTRADYEQYF. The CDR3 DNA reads TGTGCCAGCACCCTAGGGCGAACACGGGCTGACTACGAGCAGTACTTC.